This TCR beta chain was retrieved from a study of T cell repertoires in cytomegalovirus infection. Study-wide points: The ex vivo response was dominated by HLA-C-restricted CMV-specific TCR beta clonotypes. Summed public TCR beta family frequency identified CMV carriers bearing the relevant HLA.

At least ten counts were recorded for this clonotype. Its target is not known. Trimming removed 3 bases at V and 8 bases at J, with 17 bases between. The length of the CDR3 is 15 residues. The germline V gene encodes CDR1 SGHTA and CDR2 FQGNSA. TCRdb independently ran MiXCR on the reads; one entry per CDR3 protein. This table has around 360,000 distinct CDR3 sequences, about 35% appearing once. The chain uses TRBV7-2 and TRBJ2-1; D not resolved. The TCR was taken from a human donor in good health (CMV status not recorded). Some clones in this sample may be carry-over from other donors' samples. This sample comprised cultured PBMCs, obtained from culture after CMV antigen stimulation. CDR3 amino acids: CASSFSVDTGYEQFF. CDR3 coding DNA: TGTGCCAGCAGCTTTTCGGTGGATACGGGCTATGAGCAGTTCTTC. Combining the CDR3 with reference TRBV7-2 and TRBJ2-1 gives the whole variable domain GAGVSQSPSNKVTEKGKDVELRCDPISGHTALYWYRQSLGQGLEFLIYFQGNSAPDKSGLPSDRFSAERTGGSVSTLTIQRTQQEDSAVYLCASSFSVDTGYEQFFGPGTRLTVL.